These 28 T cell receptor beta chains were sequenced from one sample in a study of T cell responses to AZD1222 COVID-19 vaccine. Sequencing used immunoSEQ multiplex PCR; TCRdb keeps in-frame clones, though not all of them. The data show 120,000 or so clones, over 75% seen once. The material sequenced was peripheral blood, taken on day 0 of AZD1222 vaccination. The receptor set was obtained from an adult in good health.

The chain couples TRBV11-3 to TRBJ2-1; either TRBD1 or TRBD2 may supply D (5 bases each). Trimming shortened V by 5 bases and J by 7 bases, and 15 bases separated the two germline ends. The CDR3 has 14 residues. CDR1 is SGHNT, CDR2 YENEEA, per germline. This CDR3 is CASSTSWGLNEQFF. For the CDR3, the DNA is TGTGCCAGCAGCACAAGTTGGGGGTTAAATGAGCAGTTCTTC.

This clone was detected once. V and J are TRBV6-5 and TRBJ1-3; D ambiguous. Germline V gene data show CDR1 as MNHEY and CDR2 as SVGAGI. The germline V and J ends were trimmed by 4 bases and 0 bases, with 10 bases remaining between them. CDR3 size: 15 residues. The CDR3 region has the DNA TGTGCCAGCAGTTCCGACCGCTCCTCTGGAAACACCATATATTTT. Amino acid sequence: CASSSDRSSGNTIYF.

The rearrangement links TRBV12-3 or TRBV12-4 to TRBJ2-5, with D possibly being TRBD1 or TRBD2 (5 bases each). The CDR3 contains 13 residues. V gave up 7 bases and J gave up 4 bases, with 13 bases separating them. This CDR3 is CASTPGTGETQYF. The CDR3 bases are TGTGCCAGCACCCCAGGGACGGGAGAGACCCAGTACTTC.

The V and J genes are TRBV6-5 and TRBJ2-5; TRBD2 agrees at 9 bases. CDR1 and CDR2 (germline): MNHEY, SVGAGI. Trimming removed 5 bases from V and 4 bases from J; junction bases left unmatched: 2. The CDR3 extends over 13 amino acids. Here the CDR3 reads CASSLSGRETQYF. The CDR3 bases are TGTGCCAGCAGTCTTAGCGGGAGAGAGACCCAGTACTTC.

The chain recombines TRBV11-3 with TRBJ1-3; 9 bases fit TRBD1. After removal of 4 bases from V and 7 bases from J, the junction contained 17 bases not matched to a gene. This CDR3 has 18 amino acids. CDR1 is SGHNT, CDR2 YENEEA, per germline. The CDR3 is CASSYRGTGSGRSNTIYF. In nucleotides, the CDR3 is TGTGCCAGCAGCTACCGGGGGACAGGGAGCGGTCGTTCGAACACCATATATTTT.

The CDR3 bases are TGTGCCATCAGTGAGTCGGCTCCGGGACACTATAGCAATCAGCCCCAGCATTTT. This translates into CAISESAPGHYSNQPQHF. V usage is TRBV10-3 and J usage is TRBJ1-5, with D possibly TRBD1 on 6 matching bases. The germline CDR1 and CDR2 sequences are ENHRY and SYGVKD. Trimming took off 0 bases at V and 0 bases at J, with 15 bases between the two ends. The CDR3 runs to 18 residues.

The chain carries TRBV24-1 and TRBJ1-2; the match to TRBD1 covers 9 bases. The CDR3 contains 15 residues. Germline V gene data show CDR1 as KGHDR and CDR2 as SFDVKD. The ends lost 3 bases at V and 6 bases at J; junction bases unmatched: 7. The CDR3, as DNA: TGTGCCACCAGTGATCAACAGGGGGCGCATCATGGCTACACCTTC. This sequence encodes CATSDQQGAHHGYTF.

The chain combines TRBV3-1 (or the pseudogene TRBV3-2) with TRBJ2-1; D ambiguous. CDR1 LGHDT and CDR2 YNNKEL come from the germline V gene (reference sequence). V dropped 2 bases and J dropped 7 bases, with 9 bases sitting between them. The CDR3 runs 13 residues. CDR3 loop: CASSQPPRNEQFF. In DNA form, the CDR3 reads TGTGCCAGCAGCCAACCACCTAGGAATGAGCAGTTCTTC.

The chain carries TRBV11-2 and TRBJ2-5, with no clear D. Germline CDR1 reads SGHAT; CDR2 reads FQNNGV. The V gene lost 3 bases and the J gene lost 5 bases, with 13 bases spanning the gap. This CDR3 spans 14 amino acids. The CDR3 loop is CASSFRRMGETQYF. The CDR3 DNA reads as TGTGCCAGCAGCTTCCGCCGGATGGGGGAGACCCAGTACTTC. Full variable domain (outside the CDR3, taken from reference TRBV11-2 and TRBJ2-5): EAGVAQSPRYKIIEKRQSVAFWCNPISGHATLYWYQQILGQGPKLLIQFQNNGVVDDSQLPKDRFSAERLKGVDSTLKIQPAKLEDSAVYLCASSFRRMGETQYFGPGTRLLVL.

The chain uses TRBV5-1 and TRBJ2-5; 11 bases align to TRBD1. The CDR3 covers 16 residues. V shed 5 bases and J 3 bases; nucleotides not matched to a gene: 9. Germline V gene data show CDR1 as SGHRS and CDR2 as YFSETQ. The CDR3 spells CASRLRDRGFEETQYF. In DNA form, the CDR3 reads TGCGCCAGCAGACTCCGGGACAGGGGGTTTGAAGAGACCCAGTACTTC.

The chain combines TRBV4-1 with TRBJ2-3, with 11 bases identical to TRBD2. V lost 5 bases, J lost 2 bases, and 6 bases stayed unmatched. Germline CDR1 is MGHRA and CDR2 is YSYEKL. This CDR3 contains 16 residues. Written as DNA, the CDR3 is TGCGCCAGCAGCAGAAGACTAGCGGGAAACACAGATACGCAGTATTTT. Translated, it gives CASSRRLAGNTDTQYF.

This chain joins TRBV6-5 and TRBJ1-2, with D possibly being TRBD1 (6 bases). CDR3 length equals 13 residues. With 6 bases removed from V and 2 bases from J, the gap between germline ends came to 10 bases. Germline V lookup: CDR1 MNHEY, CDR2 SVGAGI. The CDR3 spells CASRDSSNYGYTF. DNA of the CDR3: TGTGCCAGCAGGGACAGTTCGAACTATGGCTACACCTTC.

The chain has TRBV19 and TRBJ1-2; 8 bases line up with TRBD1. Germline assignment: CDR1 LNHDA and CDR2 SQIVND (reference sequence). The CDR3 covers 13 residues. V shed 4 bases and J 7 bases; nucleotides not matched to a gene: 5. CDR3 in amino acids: CASSTGTGRGYTF. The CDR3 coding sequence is TGTGCCAGTAGTACCGGGACAGGACGTGGCTACACCTTC. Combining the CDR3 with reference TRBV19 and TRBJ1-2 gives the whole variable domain DGGITQSPKYLFRKEGQNVTLSCEQNLNHDAMYWYRQDPGQGLRLIYYSQIVNDFQKGDIAEGYSVSREKKESFPLTVTSAQKNPTAFYLCASSTGTGRGYTFGSGTRLTVV.

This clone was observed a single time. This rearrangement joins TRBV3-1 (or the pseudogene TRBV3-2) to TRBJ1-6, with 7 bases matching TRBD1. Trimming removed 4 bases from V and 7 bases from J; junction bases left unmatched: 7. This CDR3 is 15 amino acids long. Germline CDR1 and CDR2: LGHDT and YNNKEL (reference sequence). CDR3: CASSLRGQENSPLHF. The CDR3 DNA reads TGTGCCAGCAGCCTTCGCGGACAGGAGAATTCACCCCTCCACTTT.

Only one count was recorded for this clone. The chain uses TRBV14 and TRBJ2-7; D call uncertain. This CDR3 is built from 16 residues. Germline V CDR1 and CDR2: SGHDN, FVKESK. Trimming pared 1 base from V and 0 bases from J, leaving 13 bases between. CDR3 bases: TGTGCCAGCAGCCAAGGCATGAGCGCTAGCTCCTACGAGCAGTACTTC. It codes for CASSQGMSASSYEQYF.

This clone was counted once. The DNA of the CDR3 is TGTGCCAGCTCACAGTCCCTTCTTAGCACAGATACGCAGTATTTT. Translation: CASSQSLLSTDTQYF. This chain uses TRBV18 with TRBJ2-3; D gene ambiguous. The CDR3 loop spans 15 amino acids. Germline-derived CDR1 and CDR2 are KGHSH and LQKENI. Trimming removed 4 bases from V and 0 bases from J, with 11 bases in between. Filled out from reference TRBV18 and TRBJ2-3, the complete variable domain reads NAGVMQNPRHLVRRRGQEARLRCSPMKGHSHVYWYRQLPEEGLKFMVYLQKENIIDESGMPKERFSAEFPKEGPSILRIQQVVRGDSAAYFCASSQSLLSTDTQYFGPGTRLTVL.

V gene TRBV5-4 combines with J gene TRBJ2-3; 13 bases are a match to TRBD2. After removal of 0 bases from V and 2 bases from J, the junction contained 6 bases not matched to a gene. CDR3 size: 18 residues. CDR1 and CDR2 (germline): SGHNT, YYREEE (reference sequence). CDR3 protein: CASSLDTSGRGFTDTQYF. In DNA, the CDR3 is TGTGCCAGCAGCTTGGATACTAGCGGGAGGGGATTCACAGATACGCAGTATTTT.

This CDR3 is CASSPDENQPQHF. DNA of the CDR3: TGTGCCAGCAGCCCAGATGAGAATCAGCCCCAGCATTTT. The chain couples TRBV7-9 to TRBJ1-5; D not certain. Germline V gene data show CDR1 as SEHNR and CDR2 as FQNEAQ (reference sequence). Trimming removed 5 bases at V and 4 bases at J, with 9 bases between. CDR3 length: 13 amino acids.

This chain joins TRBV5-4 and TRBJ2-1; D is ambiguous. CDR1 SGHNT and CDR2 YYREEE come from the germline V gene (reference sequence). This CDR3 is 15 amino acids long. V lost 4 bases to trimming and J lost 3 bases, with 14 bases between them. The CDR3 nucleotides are TGTGCCAGCAGCCAGGACGTTTCGGGCTACAATGAGCAGTTCTTC. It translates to CASSQDVSGYNEQFF. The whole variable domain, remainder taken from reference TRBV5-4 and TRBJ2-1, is ETGVTQSPTHLIKTRGQQVTLRCSSQSGHNTVSWYQQALGQGPQFIFQYYREEENGRGNFPPRFSGLQFPNYSSELNVNALELDDSALYLCASSQDVSGYNEQFFGPGTRLTVL.

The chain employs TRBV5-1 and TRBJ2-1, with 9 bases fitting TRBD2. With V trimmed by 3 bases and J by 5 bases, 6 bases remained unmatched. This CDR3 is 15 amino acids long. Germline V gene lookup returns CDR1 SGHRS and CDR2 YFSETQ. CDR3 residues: CASSSSGRRDNEQFF. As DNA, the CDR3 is TGCGCCAGCAGCTCCAGCGGGAGGAGGGACAATGAGCAGTTCTTC.

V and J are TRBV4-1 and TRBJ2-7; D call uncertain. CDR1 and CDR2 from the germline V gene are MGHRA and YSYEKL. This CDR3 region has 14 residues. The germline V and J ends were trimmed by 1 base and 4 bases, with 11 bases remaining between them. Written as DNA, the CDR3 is TGCGCCAGCAGCCAAGCCCTCAAAAATTACGAGCAGTACTTC. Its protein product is CASSQALKNYEQYF.

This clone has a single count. CDR3 sequence: CASSLWGGRRYEQYF. CDR3 DNA sequence: TGTGCCAGCAGCTTGTGGGGCGGGAGGCGTTACGAGCAGTACTTC. This rearrangement joins TRBV5-6 to TRBJ2-7; 8 bases map to TRBD2. V was pared by 1 base and J by 4 bases, with 7 bases of the junction left unmatched. The CDR3 is made up of 15 amino acids. From germline, CDR1 is SGHDT and CDR2 YYEEEE.

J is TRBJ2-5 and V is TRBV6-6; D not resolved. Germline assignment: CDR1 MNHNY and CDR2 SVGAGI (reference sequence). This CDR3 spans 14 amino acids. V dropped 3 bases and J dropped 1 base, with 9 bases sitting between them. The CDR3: CASSYPGAQETQYF. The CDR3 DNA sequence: TGTGCCAGCAGTTATCCCGGAGCCCAAGAGACCCAGTACTTC.

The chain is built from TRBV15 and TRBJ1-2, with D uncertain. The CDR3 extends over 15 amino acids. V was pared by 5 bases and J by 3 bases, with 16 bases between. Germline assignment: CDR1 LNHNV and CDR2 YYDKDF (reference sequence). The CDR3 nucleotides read TGTGCCACCAGCTCCTGGGAGGCAGGCGACTATGGCTACACCTTC. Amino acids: CATSSWEAGDYGYTF.

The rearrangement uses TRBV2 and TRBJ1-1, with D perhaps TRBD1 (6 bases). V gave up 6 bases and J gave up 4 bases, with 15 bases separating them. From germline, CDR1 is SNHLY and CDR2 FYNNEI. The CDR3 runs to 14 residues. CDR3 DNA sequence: TGTGCCAGCAGACCAGGGGAGGGGGGCACTGAAGCTTTCTTT. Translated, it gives CASRPGEGGTEAFF. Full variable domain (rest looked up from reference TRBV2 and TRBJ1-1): EPEVTQTPSHQVTQMGQEVILRCVPISNHLYFYWYRQILGQKVEFLVSFYNNEISEKSEIFDDQFSVERPDGSNFTLKIRSTKLEDSAMYFCASRPGEGGTEAFFGQGTRLTVV.

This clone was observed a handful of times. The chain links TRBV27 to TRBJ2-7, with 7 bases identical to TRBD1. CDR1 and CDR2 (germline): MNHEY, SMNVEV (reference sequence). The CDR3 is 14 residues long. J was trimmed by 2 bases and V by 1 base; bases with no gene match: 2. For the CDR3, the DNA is TGTGCCAGCAGTTTATGGGACAGCGCCTACGAGCAGTACTTC. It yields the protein CASSLWDSAYEQYF.

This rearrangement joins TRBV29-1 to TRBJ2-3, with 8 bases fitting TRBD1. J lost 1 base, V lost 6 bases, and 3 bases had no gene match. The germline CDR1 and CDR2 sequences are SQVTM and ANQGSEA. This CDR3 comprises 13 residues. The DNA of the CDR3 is TGCAGCGTCACAGGGGGTGGCACAGATACGCAGTATTTT. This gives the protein CSVTGGGTDTQYF.

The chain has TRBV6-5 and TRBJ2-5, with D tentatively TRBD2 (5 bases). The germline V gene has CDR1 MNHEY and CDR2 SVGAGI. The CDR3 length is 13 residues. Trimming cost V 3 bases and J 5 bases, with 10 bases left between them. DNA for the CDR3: TGTGCCAGCAGTTATGGGCGAGGGGAGACCCAGTACTTC. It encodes CASSYGRGETQYF.